The entry below gives a single T cell receptor (beta chain) sequence along with its context. What it binds is not known. This sample is drawn from a study of shared clonotypes between healthy human individuals. About the research overall: Aged between 18 and 49, the donors were a couple of women and a few men. CD4 naive and CD4 memory each took three plates per donor, while CD8 naive took two and CD8 memory one.

CDR1 SGHRS and CDR2 YFSETQ come from the germline V gene. Trimming stripped 1 base from V and 5 bases from J, with 16 bases between. This CDR3 spans 15 amino acids. Study-level findings and limits: Naive CD4 clonotype sharing across four donors was approximately 5%.

Sorted-subset replicate PCRs used roughly 180 ng DNA, about 30,000 T cell genomes. The method was immunoSEQ multiplex PCR; TCRdb's version includes in-frame clones alone and lacks a portion of them. The sample contains 550,000 to 850,000 clones, around two thirds of which appear only once. This chain connects TRBV5-1 to TRBJ2-7; D is possibly TRBD1 (6 bases). The sequenced sample was memory CD4+ T cells sorted from blood. Subset here: CD45RA-negative fraction. This receptor was taken from a woman under 40 in good health. CDR3 protein: CASSLMLGARNEQYF. CDR3 bases: TGCGCCAGCAGCTTGATGTTGGGGGCGAGGAACGAGCAGTACTTC.